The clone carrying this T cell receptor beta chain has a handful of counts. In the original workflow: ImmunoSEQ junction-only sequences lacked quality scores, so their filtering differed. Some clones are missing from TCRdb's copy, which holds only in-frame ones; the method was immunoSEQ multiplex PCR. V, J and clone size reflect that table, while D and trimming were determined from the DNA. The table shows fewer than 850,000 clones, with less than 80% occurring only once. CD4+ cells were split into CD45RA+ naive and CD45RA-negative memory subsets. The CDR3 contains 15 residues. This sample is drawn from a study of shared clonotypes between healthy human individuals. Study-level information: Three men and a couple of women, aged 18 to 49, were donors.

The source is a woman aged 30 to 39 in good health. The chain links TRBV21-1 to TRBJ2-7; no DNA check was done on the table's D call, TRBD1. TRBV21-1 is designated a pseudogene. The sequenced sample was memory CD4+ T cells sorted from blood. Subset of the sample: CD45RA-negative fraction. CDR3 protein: CASSKCGTGSYEQYF. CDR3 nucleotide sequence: TGTGCCAGCAGCAAATGTGGGACAGGGTCCTACGAGCAGTACTTC.